The 16 T cell receptor beta chains listed next were all sequenced from one sample in a study of tumor T cells in aggressive B-cell lymphoma. Using immunoSEQ multiplex PCR, the repertoire was profiled, and TCRdb retains in-frame clones only, with some absent. Found here are thousands of clones, 79% of them singletons; the top ten hold 14%. Sequenced material: tumor tissue. The receptors originated from an adult with diffuse large B cell lymphoma.

The chain has TRBV10-3 and TRBJ2-3, with 12 bases lining up with TRBD2. J was trimmed by 0 bases and V by 5 bases; bases with no gene match: 6. Per the germline V gene, CDR1 is ENHRY and CDR2 is SYGVKD. This CDR3 has 17 residues. In nucleotides, the CDR3 is TGTGCCATCAGTACTAGCGGGGGGCTTGCTAGCACAGATACGCAGTATTTT. Protein product: CAISTSGGLASTDTQYF.

The chain is built from TRBV2 and TRBJ2-7; TRBD1 matches at 9 bases. The ends lost 5 bases at V and 2 bases at J; junction bases unmatched: 1. The CDR3 has 13 amino acids. Per germline, CDR1 SNHLY and CDR2 FYNNEI. The CDR3 spells CASSRDRAYEQYF. CDR3 coding DNA: TGTGCCAGCAGTAGGGACAGGGCCTACGAGCAGTACTTC.

The rearrangement links TRBV19 to TRBJ2-3, with TRBD2 matching over 8 bases. This CDR3 has 14 residues. V gave up 6 bases and J gave up 0 bases; unmatched junction bases: 2. Germline lookup yields CDR1 LNHDA and CDR2 SQIVND (reference sequence). CDR3 sequence: CASRSGGSTDTQYF. The DNA for the CDR3 is TGTGCCAGTAGGAGCGGGGGAAGCACAGATACGCAGTATTTT.

The chain has TRBV15 and TRBJ2-1; 11 nucleotides match TRBD1. The CDR3 length is 15 residues. V shed 7 bases and J 3 bases; nucleotides not matched to a gene: 5. The germline V gene encodes CDR1 LNHNV and CDR2 YYDKDF (reference sequence). The CDR3 coding sequence is TGTGCCACCACCGCTGGGACAGGGGGCTACAATGAGCAGTTCTTC. It is translated as CATTAGTGGYNEQFF.

The chain combines TRBV2 with TRBJ2-3; a weak D match, TRBD1 (5 bases). V was shortened by 5 bases and J by 4 bases, with 10 bases between the two germline ends. This CDR3 has 13 residues. CDR1 is SNHLY, CDR2 FYNNEI, per germline. CDR3 in DNA: TGTGCCAGCAGTTTAGGGGTTTCAGATACGCAGTATTTT. Its protein is CASSLGVSDTQYF.

The rearrangement joins TRBV7-9 to TRBJ1-5; maybe TRBD1 (5 bases). V was shortened by 5 bases and J by 0 bases, with 8 bases between the two germline ends. This CDR3 has 14 amino acids. Germline CDR1 is SEHNR and CDR2 is FQNEAQ (reference sequence). As DNA, the CDR3 is TGTGCCAGCAGCCGGACAAATAGCAATCAGCCCCAGCATTTT. Translated, it gives CASSRTNSNQPQHF.

This chain links TRBV6-5 with TRBJ1-2, with D perhaps TRBD1 (6 bases). Trimming shortened V by 4 bases and J by 8 bases, and 14 bases separated the two germline ends. CDR1 and CDR2 from the germline V gene are MNHEY and SVGAGI. There are 13 residues in the CDR3. The CDR3 DNA sequence: TGTGCCAGCAGTTGGCAGGGGAGAGGGGGCTACACCTTC. Its translation is CASSWQGRGGYTF.

V gene TRBV30 combines with J gene TRBJ1-5, with D perhaps TRBD1 (5 bases). The V and J ends lost 0 bases and 5 bases respectively, with 11 bases between them. Germline CDR1 reads GTSNPN; CDR2 reads SVGIG (reference sequence). This CDR3 has 14 residues. The CDR3 loop is CAWSVGAGDQPQHF. The CDR3 region has the DNA TGTGCCTGGAGTGTCGGCGCGGGGGATCAGCCCCAGCATTTT.

This sequence joins TRBV11-2 and TRBJ2-3; the D is unclear. V dropped 5 bases and J dropped 4 bases, with 16 bases sitting between them. The CDR3 is 15 residues long. Germline CDR1 is SGHAT and CDR2 is FQNNGV. This CDR3 is CASSPYPLIADTQYF. The CDR3 DNA sequence: TGTGCCAGCAGCCCCTACCCCTTAATAGCAGATACGCAGTATTTT. Full variable domain (outside the CDR3, taken from reference TRBV11-2 and TRBJ2-3): EAGVAQSPRYKIIEKRQSVAFWCNPISGHATLYWYQQILGQGPKLLIQFQNNGVVDDSQLPKDRFSAERLKGVDSTLKIQPAKLEDSAVYLCASSPYPLIADTQYFGPGTRLTVL.

CDR3 in amino acids: CASSVRGAGDEQYF. In DNA form, the CDR3 reads TGTGCCAGCAGCGTCCGGGGGGCAGGAGACGAGCAGTACTTC. The rearrangement joins TRBV9 to TRBJ2-7; a weak D match, TRBD2 (7 bases). The CDR3 has 14 amino acids. Trimming took 2 bases from V and 5 from J, leaving 14 bases between them. Germline V gene sequence: CDR1 SGDLS, CDR2 YYNGEE. The full variable domain, its missing parts supplied by reference TRBV9 and TRBJ2-7, is DSGVTQTPKHLITATGQRVTLRCSPRSGDLSVYWYQQSLDQGLQFLIQYYNGEERAKGNILERFSAQQFPDLHSELNLSSLELGDSALYFCASSVRGAGDEQYFGPGTRLTVT.

The J gene is TRBJ1-1, the V gene TRBV27, with no clear D. CDR1 and CDR2 from the germline V gene are MNHEY and SMNVEV (reference sequence). V lost 3 bases and J lost 5, with 16 bases in between. The CDR3 loop spans 15 amino acids. CDR3 coding DNA: TGTGCCAGCAGTTTTCTCCGGACGGGAGGGACTGAAGCTTTCTTT. Protein product: CASSFLRTGGTEAFF.

This chain uses TRBV19 with TRBJ2-7; TRBD1 matches at 8 bases. The trim removed 3 bases at V and 5 bases at J, leaving 6 bases unmatched. This CDR3 comprises 14 residues. Per germline, CDR1 LNHDA and CDR2 SQIVND (reference sequence). CDR3 sequence (DNA): TGTGCCAGTAGTATGGACAGGGAAGCAGACGAGCAGTACTTC. Translating gives CASSMDREADEQYF.

The CDR3 loop reads CAWSVRGYNSPLHF. CDR3 in DNA: TGTGCCTGGAGTGTCAGGGGCTATAATTCACCCCTCCACTTT. The V call is TRBV30, the J call TRBJ1-6, with D maybe TRBD1 (6 bases). Trimming left V 0 bases short and J 3 bases short, with 6 bases between. CDR3 length: 14 residues. The germline gives CDR1 GTSNPN, CDR2 SVGIG (reference sequence).

The chain has TRBV5-8 and TRBJ2-1; D not certain. Germline V CDR1 and CDR2: SGHTS, YDEGEE. The ends were cut back, 1 base at V and 0 bases at J, with 8 bases in the middle. This CDR3 contains 15 residues. Here the CDR3 DNA reads TGTGCCAGCAGCTTGATCGAGAGCTCCTACAATGAGCAGTTCTTC. This translates into CASSLIESSYNEQFF.

The V and J genes are TRBV30 and TRBJ2-2; a weak D match, TRBD1 (7 bases). The CDR3 extends over 13 amino acids. Trimming cost V 3 bases and J 8 bases, with 13 bases left between them. In germline, CDR1 is GTSNPN, CDR2 SVGIG (reference sequence). The CDR3 here is CAWRTGRMGELFF. The CDR3 nucleotides are TGTGCCTGGAGGACAGGGAGGATGGGGGAGCTGTTTTTT.

This rearrangement joins TRBV9 to TRBJ1-2, with TRBD1 as a possible D gene (5 bases). The CDR3 loop spans 15 amino acids. Trimming left V 0 bases short and J 1 base short, with 10 bases between. In germline, CDR1 is SGDLS, CDR2 YYNGEE. CDR3 sequence (DNA): TGTGCCAGCAGCGTAGCGGCCAGGGTTAACTATGGCTACACCTTC. Translating it yields CASSVAARVNYGYTF.